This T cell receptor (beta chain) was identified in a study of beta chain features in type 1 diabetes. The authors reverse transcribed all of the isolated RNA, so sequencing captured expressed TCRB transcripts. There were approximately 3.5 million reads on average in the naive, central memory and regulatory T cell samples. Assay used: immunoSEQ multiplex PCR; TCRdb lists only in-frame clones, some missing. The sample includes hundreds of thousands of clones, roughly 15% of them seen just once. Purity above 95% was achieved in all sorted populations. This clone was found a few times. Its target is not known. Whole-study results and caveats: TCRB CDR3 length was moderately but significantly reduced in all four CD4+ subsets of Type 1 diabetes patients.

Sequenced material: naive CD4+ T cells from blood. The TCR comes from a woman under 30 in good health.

The CDR3 sequence: CASSLRLTPWSYEQYF. The CDR3 DNA follows: TGTGCCAGCAGCCTCAGACTTACCCCTTGGTCCTACGAGCAGTACTTC. The chain combines TRBV14 with TRBJ2-7; D is undetermined. The CDR3 is 16 residues long. Germline V gene sequence: CDR1 SGHDN, CDR2 FVKESK. Trimming removed 4 bases from V and 1 base from J, with 17 bases in between.